This is a list of T cell receptor beta chains from one sample in a study of blood T cell repertoires in COVID-19. Profiling relied on immunoSEQ multiplex PCR, and the TCRdb table lists in-frame clones only, not all of them. Among about 410,000 clones listed, roughly 85% were seen once. Sequencing was done on a sample of peripheral blood. All receptors come from a woman in her twenties or thirties with active or convalescent COVID-19. The CDR3 runs from the conserved cysteine through the conserved F or W. A D gene is named only where the DNA matches it firmly. Clone sizes are given selectively: once, few, many, or a class where the clone is expanded.

>.|TRBJ2-7|.|TRBV7-7
TGTGCCAGCAGCCTCGGGGACGGGAGCTCCTACGAGCAGTACTTC
CASSLGDGSSYEQYF
>.|TRBJ1-1|.|TRBV27
TGTGCCAGCCATAAGCTGGGCGACTTCAGGGGCACTGAAGCTTTCTTT
CASHKLGDFRGTEAFF
>.|TRBJ2-3|.|TRBV6-5
TGTGCCAGCAGGCGGGGATCCACAGATACGCAGTATTTT
CASRRGSTDTQYF
>.|TRBJ1-6|.|TRBV7-9
TGTGCCAGCAGCCTAATGCAGAACAGGAATTCACCCCTCCACTTT
CASSLMQNRNSPLHF
>TRBD1|TRBJ1-5|.|TRBV6-2/TRBV6-3
TGTGCCAGCAGTCACAGGGACAGGGTCAACGCTCAGCCCCAGCATTTT
CASSHRDRVNAQPQHF
>.|TRBJ1-6|once|TRBV4-1
TGCGCCAGCAGCCAAGACAGCTCCTATAATTCACCCCTCCACTTT
CASSQDSSYNSPLHF
>TRBD1|TRBJ2-7|.|TRBV23-1
TGCGCCAGCAGTCAATCGGGGCGGGACAGGTGGTACTTC
CASSQSGRDRWYF
>.|TRBJ1-1|.|TRBV14
TGTGCCAGCAGCCATCGTCGAACAGGGTCTCCTGAAGCTTTCTTT
CASSHRRTGSPEAFF
>TRBD2|TRBJ2-2|.|TRBV18
TGTGCCAGCTCACCGGGACTAGTGGCCGGGGAGCTGTTTTTT
CASSPGLVAGELFF
>.|TRBJ1-1|.|TRBV19
TGTGCCAGTAGTATAGCCCCGCCCCCCGGACAGAACACTGAAGCTTTCTTT
CASSIAPPPGQNTEAFF
>.|TRBJ1-2|.|TRBV29-1
TGCAGCGTTGAAGATCTCGATGGCTACACCTTC
CSVEDLDGYTF
>TRBD2|TRBJ2-7|.|TRBV19
TGTGCCAGTAGTGACCTTTGGACTAGCGGGGGAAAAGCCTACGAGCAGTACTTC
CASSDLWTSGGKAYEQYF
>.|TRBJ2-1|.|TRBV15
TGTGCCACCAGCAGAGGTCCTAGTGGCAATGAGCAGTTCTTC
CATSRGPSGNEQFF
>.|TRBJ2-7|.|TRBV18
TGTGCCAGCTCACCAATGGAGTTCTCCTACGAGCAGTACTTC
CASSPMEFSYEQYF
>TRBD2|TRBJ2-7|once|TRBV6-5
TGTGCCAGCAGAGGTAGCGGGAGCTACGAGCAGTACTTC
CASRGSGSYEQYF
>TRBD1|TRBJ1-1|.|TRBV14
TGTGCCAGCAGCCAAGATGGGCAGGGGGCGATACACACTGAAGCTTTCTTT
CASSQDGQGAIHTEAFF
>.|TRBJ1-1|.|TRBV20-1
TGCAGTGCTAGTACAAACGTATGGGCGAAGAACACTGAAGCTTTCTTT
CSASTNVWAKNTEAFF
>.|TRBJ2-5|few|TRBV6-1
TGTGCCAGCAGTGAAACAGGACGAGAGCAAGAGACCCAGTACTTC
CASSETGREQETQYF
>.|TRBJ1-4|.|TRBV5-4
TGTGCCAGCAGCCTGCAAGAGGGTGGGAATGAAAAACTGTTTTTT
CASSLQEGGNEKLFF
>.|TRBJ1-2|.|TRBV11-2
TGTGCCAGCAGCTTCGGGGAGGGCTATGGCTACACCTTC
CASSFGEGYGYTF
>.|TRBJ2-7|.|TRBV7-8
TGTGCCAGCAGCTTAGTAGGAGGGCAGTCCCCCTACGAGCAGTACTTC
CASSLVGGQSPYEQYF
>.|TRBJ1-5|few|TRBV7-2
TGTGCCAGCAGCTTCATGGTAGGCAATCAGCCCCAGCATTTT
CASSFMVGNQPQHF
>TRBD1|TRBJ1-2|.|TRBV4-1
TGCGCCAGCAGCCAACCAATGTCTGAGACAGGGGAACTCGGCTACACCTTC
CASSQPMSETGELGYTF
>.|TRBJ2-4|.|TRBV5-1
TGCGCCAGCAGCTACTCAGGGGTCGACATTCAGTACTTC
CASSYSGVDIQYF